These 22 T cell receptor beta chains came from one sample sequenced in a study of T-cell memory formation after mild COVID-19. TCRdb processed the 5' RACE reads anew with MiXCR; each CDR3 protein has one entry. The data contain about 250,000 distinct CDR3 sequences, less than 20% of them singletons. The specimen sequenced was PBMCs or a T cell subset sorted from them (not recorded which). The source is an adult woman who had mild COVID-19 (a few samples of this study predate the infection). Cell type and time point are not known.

J is TRBJ1-1 and V is TRBV6-1, with a tentative D call TRBD1 (6 bases). The length of the CDR3 is 14 residues. The ends were cut back, 1 base at V and 4 bases at J, with 10 bases in the middle. Germline CDR1 and CDR2: MNHNS and SASEGT. CDR3 coding DNA: TGTGCCAGCAGTGAAGATTGGGGGCGCACTGAAGCTTTCTTT. Its translation is CASSEDWGRTEAFF.

With regard to this clonotype: Sequence at one end of the junction differs from germline and may be a read error. The chain combines TRBV7-7 with TRBJ2-1; 11 bases fit TRBD2. Germline loops: CDR1 SSHAT, CDR2 FNYEAQ (reference sequence). CDR3 length: 15 amino acids. The CDR3 DNA reads as TGTGCTAGCAGCCGTTCCGGGACTAGCGGTAATGAGCAGTTCTTC. Amino acids: CASSRSGTSGNEQFF.

This chain uses TRBV20-1 with TRBJ1-4; TRBD1 agrees at 9 bases. The CDR3 loop spans 13 amino acids. The V gene's germline CDR1 is DFQATT and CDR2 SNEGSKA (reference sequence). V shed 3 bases and J 4 bases; nucleotides not matched to a gene: 0. The CDR3 DNA reads TGCAGTGCTAGGGGACAGGGTAATGAAAAACTGTTTTTT. Translating it yields CSARGQGNEKLFF.

The chain recombines TRBV2 with TRBJ2-1; D possibly matches TRBD1 or TRBD2 (5 bases each). With 3 bases removed from V and 6 bases from J, the gap between germline ends came to 6 bases. The CDR3 loop spans 12 amino acids. CDR1 SNHLY and CDR2 FYNNEI come from the germline V gene. The CDR3 DNA sequence: TGTGCCAGCAGTGATGGGACCAATGAGCAGTTCTTC. This sequence encodes CASSDGTNEQFF. Full variable domain (rest looked up from reference TRBV2 and TRBJ2-1): EPEVTQTPSHQVTQMGQEVILRCVPISNHLYFYWYRQILGQKVEFLVSFYNNEISEKSEIFDDQFSVERPDGSNFTLKIRSTKLEDSAMYFCASSDGTNEQFFGPGTRLTVL.

This sequence joins TRBV10-3 and TRBJ1-6, with D hard to call. The CDR3 extends over 13 amino acids. CDR1 is ENHRY, CDR2 SYGVKD, per germline. The V and J ends lost 2 bases and 9 bases respectively, with 8 bases between them. The CDR3 DNA sequence: TGTGCCATCAGTGAGGCTCAGGCTTCACCCCTCCACTTT. Amino acid sequence: CAISEAQASPLHF.

V gene TRBV5-1 combines with J gene TRBJ1-1; D is possibly TRBD1 (6 bases). The CDR3 has 15 amino acids. CDR1 and CDR2 (germline): SGHRS, YFSETQ. V lost 4 bases, J lost 5 bases, and 18 bases lay in between. CDR3 coding DNA: TGCGCCAGCAGCGGGGGACACCTAAAGGGGACTGAAGCTTTCTTT. Translated, it gives CASSGGHLKGTEAFF.

There are a few counts of this clonotype. V and J are TRBV5-4 and TRBJ2-3; no definite D call. Between the trimmed V and J ends, which lost 1 base and 1 base, there was a span of 7 bases. The CDR3 runs to 14 residues. Germline V gene sequence: CDR1 SGHNT, CDR2 YYREEE (reference sequence). The CDR3 reads CASSLKSGTDTQYF. The CDR3 DNA is TGTGCCAGCAGCTTGAAATCTGGCACAGATACGCAGTATTTT.

This clonotype turned up a few times. The CDR3 loop is CSVHRLNTEAFF. The CDR3 nucleotides are TGCAGCGTTCACAGGCTGAACACTGAAGCTTTCTTT. V is TRBV29-1 and J is TRBJ1-1, with D possibly being TRBD1 (5 bases). From germline, CDR1 is SQVTM and CDR2 ANQGSEA. The CDR3 totals 12 residues. Trimming stripped 5 bases from V and 0 bases from J, with 7 bases between.

V is TRBV2 and J is TRBJ2-6, with unresolved D. Deletions cut 2 bases from V and 0 bases from J, with 11 bases between. Germline V gene lookup returns CDR1 SNHLY and CDR2 FYNNEI. The CDR3 has 17 residues. This chain's CDR3 is CASSERARISGANVLTF. CDR3 nucleotides: TGTGCCAGCAGTGAAAGGGCTAGGATCTCTGGGGCCAACGTCCTGACTTTC.

V is TRBV4-3 and J is TRBJ2-4; TRBD2 agrees at 13 bases. CDR3 length equals 18 residues. Trimming at V came to 0 bases and at J to 6 bases, leaving 8 bases not matched to a gene. CDR1 and CDR2 (germline): LGHNA, YSLEER. The CDR3 loop reads CASSQEVTSGRAGNIQYF. CDR3 bases: TGCGCCAGCAGCCAAGAGGTTACTAGCGGGAGGGCTGGAAACATTCAGTACTTC.

This rearrangement joins TRBV12-3 or TRBV12-4 to TRBJ1-5; D ambiguous. This CDR3 has 13 residues. V shed 7 bases and J shed 1 base, with 8 bases lying between them. The DNA for the CDR3 is TGTGCCAGCAACCTGGTGAGCAATCAGCCCCAGCATTTT. As protein: CASNLVSNQPQHF.

The chain recombines TRBV5-1 with TRBJ1-1; 7 nucleotides align to TRBD1. V lost 2 bases, J lost 1 base, and 8 bases stayed unmatched. Germline-derived CDR1 and CDR2 are SGHRS and YFSETQ. This CDR3 has 16 amino acids. Here the CDR3 reads CASSFRGGAKNTEAFF. In nucleotides, the CDR3 is TGCGCCAGCAGCTTCCGAGGGGGCGCAAAGAACACTGAAGCTTTCTTT.

The sample holds a few counts of this clonotype. The rearrangement joins TRBV4-1 to TRBJ2-6, with TRBD2 matching over 13 bases. Germline lookup yields CDR1 MGHRA and CDR2 YSYEKL. J lost 4 bases, V lost 1 base, and 13 bases had no gene match. CDR3 length: 21 amino acids. CDR3 sequence (DNA): TGCGCCAGCAGCCAAGGAGGACTAGCGGGGGTGTTCTCTCTGGGGGCCAACGTCCTGACTTTC. Its translation: CASSQGGLAGVFSLGANVLTF.

The chain uses TRBV15 and TRBJ2-3; 9 bases are a match to TRBD2. CDR1 is LNHNV, CDR2 YYDKDF, per germline (reference sequence). J was trimmed by 4 bases and V by 3 bases; bases with no gene match: 5. The CDR3 length is 15 residues. The CDR3 sequence is CATSRLSGSADTQYF. The CDR3 DNA follows: TGTGCCACCAGCAGGCTTAGCGGGAGCGCAGATACGCAGTATTTT.

This clonotype occurred a few times. This chain's CDR3 is CASSLGGQGHNEQFF. CDR3 DNA: TGTGCCAGCAGCTTAGGTGGACAGGGCCACAATGAGCAGTTCTTC. The chain employs TRBV7-2 and TRBJ2-1; TRBD1 matches at 8 bases. Germline loops: CDR1 SGHTA, CDR2 FQGNSA. V trimming: 1 base; J trimming: 5 bases; junction bases outside the gene matches: 4. This CDR3 has 15 amino acids.

This clonotype was seen more than once but under ten times. The chain's CDR3 is CAISGPETSTDTQYF. In DNA, the CDR3 is TGTGCCATCAGTGGCCCAGAGACTAGCACAGATACGCAGTATTTT. This sequence joins TRBV10-3 and TRBJ2-3; D gene uncertain. V was pared by 4 bases and J by 0 bases, with 11 bases between. The CDR3 has 15 residues. Germline CDR1 is ENHRY and CDR2 is SYGVKD.

The chain links TRBV12-3 or TRBV12-4 to TRBJ1-5; 7 bases fit TRBD1. V shed 6 bases and J 2 bases; nucleotides not matched to a gene: 16. The CDR3 spans 18 residues. CDR3 sequence: CASRGGQAVTSGNQPQHF. CDR3 DNA: TGTGCCAGCAGAGGCGGACAGGCGGTCACAAGTGGCAATCAGCCCCAGCATTTT.

This clonotype was counted a few times. CDR3 coding DNA: TGTGCCAGCAGCCACGACAGGGGGACTAACAATGAGCAGTTCTTC. Translated: CASSHDRGTNNEQFF. V gene TRBV6-5 combines with J gene TRBJ2-1, with 9 positions matching TRBD1. V lost 6 bases to trimming and J lost 5 bases; unmatched junction nucleotides: 8. The CDR3 runs 15 residues. Germline values: CDR1 MNHEY, CDR2 SVGAGI.

Only a few counts were recorded for this clonotype. This chain connects TRBV2 to TRBJ1-4; D is uncertain. This CDR3 contains 13 residues. V lost 6 bases and J lost 8, with 13 bases in between. CDR1 is SNHLY and CDR2 is FYNNEI in the germline V gene. In DNA, the CDR3 is TGTGCCAGCAGGAAAGCTTTTGGGGAAAAACTGTTTTTT. Protein sequence: CASRKAFGEKLFF.

In its sample, this clonotype was seen a few times. The CDR3 region is CASSPGQGSNEQFF. The CDR3, as DNA: TGTGCCAGCAGTCCGGGACAGGGGTCGAATGAGCAGTTCTTC. This chain links TRBV2 with TRBJ2-1, with 10 bases lining up with TRBD1. V lost 5 bases, J lost 7 bases, and 5 bases stayed unmatched. CDR3 size: 14 residues. CDR1 and CDR2 from the germline V gene are SNHLY and FYNNEI.

This clonotype was seen at least ten times. This chain joins TRBV7-6 and TRBJ2-5, with TRBD1 identical over 9 bases. The CDR3 spans 14 residues. The germline V gene encodes CDR1 SGHVS and CDR2 FNYEAQ. Losses at the gene ends were 8 bases for V and 6 bases for J; bases not matched to a gene: 10. The CDR3 sequence: CASGGPGTGKTQYF. Here the CDR3 DNA reads TGTGCCAGCGGCGGTCCGGGGACAGGGAAGACCCAGTACTTC.

This chain joins TRBV4-2 and TRBJ1-5; D not certain. Germline values: CDR1 LGHNA, CDR2 YNFKEQ. Trimming pared 0 bases from V and 1 base from J, leaving 7 bases between. The CDR3 is 15 amino acids. The CDR3 coding sequence is TGTGCCAGCAGCCAAGATAACGGGAGCAATCAGCCCCAGCATTTT. The encoded protein is CASSQDNGSNQPQHF.